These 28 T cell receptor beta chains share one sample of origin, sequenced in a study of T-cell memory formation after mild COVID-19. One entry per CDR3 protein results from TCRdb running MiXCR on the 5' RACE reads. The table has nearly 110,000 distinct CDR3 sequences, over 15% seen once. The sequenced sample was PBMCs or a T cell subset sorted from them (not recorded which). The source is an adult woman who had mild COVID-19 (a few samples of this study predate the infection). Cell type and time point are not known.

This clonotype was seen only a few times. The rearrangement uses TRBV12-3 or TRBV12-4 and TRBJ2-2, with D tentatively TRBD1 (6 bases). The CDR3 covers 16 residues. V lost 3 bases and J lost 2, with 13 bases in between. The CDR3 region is CASSFGRTENTGELFF. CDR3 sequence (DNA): TGTGCCAGCAGTTTCGGTAGGACAGAAAACACCGGGGAGCTGTTTTTT.

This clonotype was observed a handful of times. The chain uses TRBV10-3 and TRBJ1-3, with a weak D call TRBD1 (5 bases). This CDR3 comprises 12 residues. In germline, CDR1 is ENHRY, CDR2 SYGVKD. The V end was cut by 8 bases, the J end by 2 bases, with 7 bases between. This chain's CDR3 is CAILRAGNTIYF. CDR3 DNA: TGTGCCATCCTCAGGGCTGGAAACACCATATATTTT.

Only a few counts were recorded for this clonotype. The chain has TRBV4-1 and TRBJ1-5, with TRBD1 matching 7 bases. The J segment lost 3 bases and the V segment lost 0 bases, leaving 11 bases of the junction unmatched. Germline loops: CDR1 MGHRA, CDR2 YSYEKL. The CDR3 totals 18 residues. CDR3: CASSQDPFPGQINQPQHF. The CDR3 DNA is TGCGCCAGCAGCCAAGATCCTTTCCCGGGACAGATCAATCAGCCCCAGCATTTT.

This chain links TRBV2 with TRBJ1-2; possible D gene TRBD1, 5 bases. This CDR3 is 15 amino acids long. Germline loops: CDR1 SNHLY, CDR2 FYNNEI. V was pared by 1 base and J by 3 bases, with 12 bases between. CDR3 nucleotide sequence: TGTGCCAGCAGTGAAGGTGGAGGGGTCGACTATGGCTACACCTTC. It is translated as CASSEGGGVDYGYTF.

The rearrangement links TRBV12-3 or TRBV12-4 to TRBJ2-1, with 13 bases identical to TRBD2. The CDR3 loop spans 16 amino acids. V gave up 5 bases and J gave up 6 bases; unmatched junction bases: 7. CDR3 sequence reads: CASSVGLAGAGNEQFF. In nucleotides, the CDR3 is TGTGCCAGCAGTGTCGGACTAGCGGGAGCGGGCAATGAGCAGTTCTTC.

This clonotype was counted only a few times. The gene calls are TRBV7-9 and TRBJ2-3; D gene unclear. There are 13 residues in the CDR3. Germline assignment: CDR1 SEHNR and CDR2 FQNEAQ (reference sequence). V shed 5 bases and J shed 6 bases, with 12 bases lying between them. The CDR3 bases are TGTGCCAGCAGCCCGCCCTCGATGGATACGCAGTATTTT. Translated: CASSPPSMDTQYF. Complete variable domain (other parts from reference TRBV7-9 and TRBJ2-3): DTGVSQNPRHKITKRGQNVTFRCDPISEHNRLYWYRQTLGQGPEFLTYFQNEAQLEKSRLLSDRFSAERPKGSFSTLEIQRTEQGDSAMYLCASSPPSMDTQYFGPGTRLTVL.

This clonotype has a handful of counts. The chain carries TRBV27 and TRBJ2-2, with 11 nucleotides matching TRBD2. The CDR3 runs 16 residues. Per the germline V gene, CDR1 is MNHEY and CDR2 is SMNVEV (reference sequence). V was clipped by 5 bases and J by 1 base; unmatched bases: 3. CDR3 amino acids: CASSPGLAVNTGELFF. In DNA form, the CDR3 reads TGTGCCAGCAGTCCGGGACTAGCGGTGAACACCGGGGAGCTGTTTTTT.

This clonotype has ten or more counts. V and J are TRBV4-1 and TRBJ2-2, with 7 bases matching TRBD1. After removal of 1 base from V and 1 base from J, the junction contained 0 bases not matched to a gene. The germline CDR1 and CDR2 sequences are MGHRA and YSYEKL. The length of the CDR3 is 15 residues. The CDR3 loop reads CASSQGQGNTGELFF. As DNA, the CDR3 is TGCGCCAGCAGCCAAGGACAGGGGAACACCGGGGAGCTGTTTTTT.

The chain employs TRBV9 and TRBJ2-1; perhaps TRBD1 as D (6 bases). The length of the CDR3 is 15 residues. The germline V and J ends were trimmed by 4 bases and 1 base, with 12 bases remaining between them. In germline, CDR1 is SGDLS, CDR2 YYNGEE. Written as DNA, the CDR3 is TGTGCCAGCAGCCCAGGGGCAGGTTCCTACAATGAGCAGTTCTTC. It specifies CASSPGAGSYNEQFF.

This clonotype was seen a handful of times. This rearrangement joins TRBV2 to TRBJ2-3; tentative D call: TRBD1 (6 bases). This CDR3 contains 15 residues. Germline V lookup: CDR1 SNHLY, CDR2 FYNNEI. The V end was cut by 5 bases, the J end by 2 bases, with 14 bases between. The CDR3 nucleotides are TGTGCCAGCAGTTCTGCGACAGGCGACACAGATACGCAGTATTTT. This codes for CASSSATGDTDTQYF.

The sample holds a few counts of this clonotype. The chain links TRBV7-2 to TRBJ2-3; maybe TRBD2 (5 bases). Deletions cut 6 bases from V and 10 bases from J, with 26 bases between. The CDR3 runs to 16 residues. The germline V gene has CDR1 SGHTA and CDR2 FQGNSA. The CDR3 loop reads CASRSLDLTEALSQYF. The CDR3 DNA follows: TGTGCCAGCAGAAGCTTAGATCTGACGGAGGCTCTTTCGCAGTATTTT.

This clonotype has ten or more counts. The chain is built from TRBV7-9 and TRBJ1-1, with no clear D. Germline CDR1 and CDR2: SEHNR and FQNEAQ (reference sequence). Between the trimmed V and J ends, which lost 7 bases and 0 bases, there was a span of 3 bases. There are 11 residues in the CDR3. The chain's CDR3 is CASNLNTEAFF. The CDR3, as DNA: TGTGCCAGCAACCTGAACACTGAAGCTTTCTTT.

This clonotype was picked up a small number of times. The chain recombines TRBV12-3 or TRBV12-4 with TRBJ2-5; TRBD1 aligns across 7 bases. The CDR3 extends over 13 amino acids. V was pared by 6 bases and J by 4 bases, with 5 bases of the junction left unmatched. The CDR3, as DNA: TGTGCCAGCAGCCGACAGGGTCGAGAGACCCAGTACTTC. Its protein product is CASSRQGRETQYF.

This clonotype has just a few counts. The CDR3 reads CASSPLRGGRTEAFF. The CDR3 DNA reads as TGTGCCAGCAGTCCTCTACGGGGGGGAAGGACTGAAGCTTTCTTT. This rearrangement joins TRBV12-3 or TRBV12-4 to TRBJ1-1, with D tentatively TRBD1 (5 bases). This CDR3 is 15 amino acids long. Trimming took off 5 bases at V and 5 bases at J, with 18 bases between the two ends.

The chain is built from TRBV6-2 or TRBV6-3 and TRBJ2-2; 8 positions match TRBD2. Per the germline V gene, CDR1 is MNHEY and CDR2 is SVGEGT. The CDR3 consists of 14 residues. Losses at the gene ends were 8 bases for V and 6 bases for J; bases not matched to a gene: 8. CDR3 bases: TGTGCCAGCTCTGAGCGGGAGAGCTCCGGGGAGCTGTTTTTT. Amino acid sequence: CASSERESSGELFF.

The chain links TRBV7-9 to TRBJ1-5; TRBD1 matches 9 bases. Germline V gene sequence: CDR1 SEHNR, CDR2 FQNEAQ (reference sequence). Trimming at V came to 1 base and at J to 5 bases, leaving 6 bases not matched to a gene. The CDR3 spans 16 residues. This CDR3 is CASSLEGTGRHQPQHF. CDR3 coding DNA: TGTGCCAGCAGCTTAGAGGGGACAGGGAGGCATCAGCCCCAGCATTTT.

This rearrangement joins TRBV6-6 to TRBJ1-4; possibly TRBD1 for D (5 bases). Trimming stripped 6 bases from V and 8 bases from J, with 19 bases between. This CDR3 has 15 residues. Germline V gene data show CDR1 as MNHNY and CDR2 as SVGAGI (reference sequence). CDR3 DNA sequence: TGTGCCAGCAGAGAGACCCCGGGGGGTGGCGAAAAACTGTTTTTT. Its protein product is CASRETPGGGEKLFF.

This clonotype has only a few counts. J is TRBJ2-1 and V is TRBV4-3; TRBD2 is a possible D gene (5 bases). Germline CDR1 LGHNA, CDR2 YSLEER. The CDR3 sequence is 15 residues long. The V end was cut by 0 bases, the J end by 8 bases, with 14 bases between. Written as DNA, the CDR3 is TGCGCCAGCAGCCAAGATCGGTGGGAGTTGGATGAGCAGTTCTTC. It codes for CASSQDRWELDEQFF.

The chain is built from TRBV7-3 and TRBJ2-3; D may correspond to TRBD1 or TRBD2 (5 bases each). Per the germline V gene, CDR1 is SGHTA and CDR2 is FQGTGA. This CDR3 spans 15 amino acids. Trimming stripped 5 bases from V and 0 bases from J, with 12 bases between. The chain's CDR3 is CASSQGVTSTDTQYF. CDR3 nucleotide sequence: TGTGCCAGCAGCCAGGGAGTTACTAGCACAGATACGCAGTATTTT.

The CDR3 sequence: CAWRPPGGAGYGYTF. In nucleotides, the CDR3 is TGTGCCTGGAGGCCCCCGGGGGGCGCGGGATATGGCTACACCTTC. The gene calls are TRBV30 and TRBJ1-2; D perhaps matches TRBD1 (6 bases). The germline V gene has CDR1 GTSNPN and CDR2 SVGIG (reference sequence). This CDR3 is 15 amino acids long. Trimming took off 3 bases at V and 5 bases at J, with 19 bases between the two ends.

CDR3 loop: CASRKERTSSTDTQYF. The CDR3 DNA follows: TGCGCCAGTAGGAAGGAGCGGACGTCTAGCACAGATACGCAGTATTTT. The chain couples TRBV5-1 to TRBJ2-3; TRBD2 might be the D (5 bases). CDR3 length: 16 residues. Germline V gives CDR1 SGHRS, CDR2 YFSETQ. Trimming took off 8 bases at V and 0 bases at J, with 19 bases between the two ends.

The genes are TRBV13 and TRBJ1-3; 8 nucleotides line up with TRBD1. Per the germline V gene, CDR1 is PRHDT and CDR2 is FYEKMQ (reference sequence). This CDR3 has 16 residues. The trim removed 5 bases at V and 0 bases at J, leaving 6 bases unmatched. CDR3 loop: CASSPEGTGSGNTIYF. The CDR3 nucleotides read TGTGCCAGCAGCCCGGAAGGGACAGGCTCTGGAAACACCATATATTTT.

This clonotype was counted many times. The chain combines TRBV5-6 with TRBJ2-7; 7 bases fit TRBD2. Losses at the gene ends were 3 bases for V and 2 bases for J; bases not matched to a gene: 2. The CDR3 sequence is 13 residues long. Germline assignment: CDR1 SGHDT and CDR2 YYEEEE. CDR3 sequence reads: CASSWEGPYEQYF. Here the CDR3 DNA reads TGTGCCAGCAGCTGGGAGGGGCCCTACGAGCAGTACTTC. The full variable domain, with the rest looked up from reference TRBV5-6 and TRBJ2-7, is DAGVTQSPTHLIKTRGQQVTLRCSPKSGHDTVSWYQQALGQGPQFIFQYYEEEERQRGNFPDRFSGHQFPNYSSELNVNALLLGDSALYLCASSWEGPYEQYFGPGTRLTVT.

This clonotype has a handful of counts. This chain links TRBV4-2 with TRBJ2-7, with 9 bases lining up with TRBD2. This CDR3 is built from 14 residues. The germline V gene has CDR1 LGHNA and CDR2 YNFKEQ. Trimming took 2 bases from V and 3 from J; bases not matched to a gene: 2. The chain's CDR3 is CASSQLSGSYEQYF. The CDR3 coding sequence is TGTGCCAGCAGCCAACTTAGCGGGAGCTACGAGCAGTACTTC.

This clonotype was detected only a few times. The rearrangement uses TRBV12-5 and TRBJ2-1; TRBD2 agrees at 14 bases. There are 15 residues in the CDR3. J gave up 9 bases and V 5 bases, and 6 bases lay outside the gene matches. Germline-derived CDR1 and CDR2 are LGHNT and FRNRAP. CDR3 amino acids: CASGGIGLAGGEQFF. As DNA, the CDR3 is TGTGCTAGTGGTGGTATAGGACTAGCGGGGGGTGAGCAGTTCTTC.

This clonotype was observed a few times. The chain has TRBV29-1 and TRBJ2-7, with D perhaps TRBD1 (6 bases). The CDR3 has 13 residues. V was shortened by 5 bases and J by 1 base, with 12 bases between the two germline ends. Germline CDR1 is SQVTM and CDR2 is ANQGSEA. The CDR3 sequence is CSVRVQGSYEQYF. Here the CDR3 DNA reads TGCAGCGTTCGGGTACAGGGTTCCTACGAGCAGTACTTC.

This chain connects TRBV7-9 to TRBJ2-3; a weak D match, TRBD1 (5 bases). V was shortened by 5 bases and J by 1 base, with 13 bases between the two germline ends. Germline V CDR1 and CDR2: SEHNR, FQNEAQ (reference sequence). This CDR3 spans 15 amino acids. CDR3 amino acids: CASSPTEVRTDTQYF. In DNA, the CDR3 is TGTGCCAGCAGCCCGACAGAGGTTCGCACAGATACGCAGTATTTT.

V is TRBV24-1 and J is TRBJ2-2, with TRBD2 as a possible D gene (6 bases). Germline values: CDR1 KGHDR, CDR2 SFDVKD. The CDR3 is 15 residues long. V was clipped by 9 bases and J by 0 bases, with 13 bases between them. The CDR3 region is CATASGPANTGELFF. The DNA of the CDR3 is TGTGCCACCGCCAGCGGGCCCGCGAACACCGGGGAGCTGTTTTTT.